Below, 32 T cell receptor beta chains from the same sample are listed, as sequenced in a study of cytomegalovirus exposure and HLA in healthy donors. The table came from immunoSEQ multiplex PCR; TCRdb's copy has only in-frame clones and leaves some out. This table holds 100,000 to 150,000 clones, 90% to 97% found once. Sequencing was performed on PBMCs. Receptor source: a man aged 18 to 30 in good health and CMV-seronegative.

The chain uses TRBV27 and TRBJ1-5, with 10 bases aligning to TRBD1. V shed 6 bases and J 5 bases; nucleotides not matched to a gene: 10. The germline V gene has CDR1 MNHEY and CDR2 SMNVEV (reference sequence). This CDR3 is built from 16 residues. In DNA form, the CDR3 reads TGTGCCAGCAGACCGGGACAGGGGTGGGTAGATCAGCCCCAGCATTTT. This encodes CASRPGQGWVDQPQHF.

The chain carries TRBV29-1 and TRBJ2-7, with TRBD2 identical over 12 bases. Germline V gene data show CDR1 as SQVTM and CDR2 as ANQGSEA. This CDR3 contains 14 residues. The ends lost 7 bases at V and 1 base at J; junction bases unmatched: 5. The CDR3 region has the DNA TGCAGCGCGTTGACTAGCGGGAGATCCTACGAGCAGTACTTC. Translated, it gives CSALTSGRSYEQYF.

The chain recombines TRBV7-2 with TRBJ1-2, with D maybe TRBD1 (6 bases). Germline CDR1 reads SGHTA; CDR2 reads FQGNSA. CDR3 length: 18 residues. Trimming pared 4 bases from V and 1 base from J, leaving 22 bases between. CDR3 loop: CASSSPEIRGRGNYGYTF. The CDR3 DNA is TGTGCCAGCAGCTCCCCCGAGATCAGGGGACGCGGTAACTATGGCTACACCTTC.

V is TRBV28 and J is TRBJ1-5, with TRBD1 identical over 7 bases. This CDR3 contains 15 residues. Germline V gene data show CDR1 as MDHEN and CDR2 as SYDVKM. V trimming: 5 bases; J trimming: 9 bases; junction bases outside the gene matches: 13. The CDR3 spells CASSRIDRDFPPQHF. CDR3 bases: TGTGCCAGCAGTCGCATTGACAGGGACTTCCCGCCCCAGCATTTT.

The V gene is TRBV18, the J gene TRBJ1-1, with a tentative D call TRBD1 (6 bases). The CDR3 covers 16 residues. The germline CDR1 and CDR2 sequences are KGHSH and LQKENI. With 1 base removed from V and 4 bases from J, the gap between germline ends came to 16 bases. This chain's CDR3 is CASSPLSTGMTTEAFF. CDR3 bases: TGTGCCAGCTCACCACTCAGTACAGGGATGACCACTGAAGCTTTCTTT.

V usage is TRBV5-4 and J usage is TRBJ2-2, with D unresolved. The CDR3 is 15 residues long. Germline V gene sequence: CDR1 SGHNT, CDR2 YYREEE (reference sequence). The germline V and J ends were trimmed by 0 bases and 7 bases, with 13 bases remaining between them. Written as DNA, the CDR3 is TGTGCCAGCAGCTTGGCAGGTCCCGTCGGCGGGGAGCTGTTTTTT. Translating gives CASSLAGPVGGELFF.

The chain recombines TRBV6-5 with TRBJ2-3, with D perhaps TRBD2 (7 bases). The CDR3 covers 15 residues. Trimming pared 5 bases from V and 6 bases from J, leaving 18 bases between. In germline, CDR1 is MNHEY, CDR2 SVGAGI. This chain's CDR3 is CASSRAGAGADTQYF. The CDR3 DNA sequence: TGTGCCAGCAGTCGGGCGGGGGCCGGGGCGGATACGCAGTATTTT.

The J gene is TRBJ1-2, the V gene TRBV7-3, with D possibly matching TRBD1 (6 bases). The V end lost 3 bases, the J end lost 5 bases, and 10 bases lay between the germline ends. Looked up from germline, CDR1 is SGHTA and CDR2 is FQGTGA. The length of the CDR3 is 13 residues. CDR3 nucleotides: TGTGCCAGCAGCTTGACAGGTGGATATGGCTACACCTTC. Its translation is CASSLTGGYGYTF.

The rearrangement joins TRBV4-3 to TRBJ2-7; D is uncertain. Deletions cut 0 bases from V and 0 bases from J, with 12 bases between. CDR3 length: 16 residues. From germline, CDR1 is LGHNA and CDR2 YSLEER. The CDR3 is CASSQDILPSSYEQYF. CDR3 in DNA: TGCGCCAGCAGCCAAGATATACTACCGAGCTCCTACGAGCAGTACTTC.

The chain recombines TRBV5-6 with TRBJ1-1; D unresolved. Deletions cut 5 bases from V and 3 bases from J, with 5 bases between. The CDR3 runs 11 residues. The germline V gene encodes CDR1 SGHDT and CDR2 YYEEEE. The CDR3 reads CASSLYTEAFF. The CDR3 DNA is TGTGCCAGCAGTTTATACACTGAAGCTTTCTTT.

The chain links TRBV30 to TRBJ2-1; D is unresolved. V was pared by 0 bases and J by 7 bases, with 16 bases between. Germline V gene sequence: CDR1 GTSNPN, CDR2 SVGIG (reference sequence). The CDR3 consists of 15 residues. Here the CDR3 DNA reads TGTGCCTGGAGTGTCGCAGCCGACCCGGGTAATGAGCAGTTCTTC. This sequence encodes CAWSVAADPGNEQFF.

This chain connects TRBV19 to TRBJ1-5; D not resolved. Germline V CDR1 and CDR2: LNHDA, SQIVND (reference sequence). V lost 7 bases, J lost 0 bases, and 19 bases lay in between. The CDR3 totals 17 residues. The CDR3 sequence is CASTPRSGPISNQPQHF. The CDR3 DNA sequence: TGTGCCAGTACCCCCCGGTCAGGTCCCATTAGCAATCAGCCCCAGCATTTT.

The chain is built from TRBV4-1 and TRBJ2-7; the match to TRBD2 covers 11 bases. The CDR3 covers 16 residues. Germline V gene lookup returns CDR1 MGHRA and CDR2 YSYEKL. Trimming cost V 4 bases and J 0 bases; bases outside gene matches: 5. The CDR3 nucleotides are TGCGCCAGCAGCCTACTAGCGGGAGTCCCCTCCTACGAGCAGTACTTC. Protein sequence: CASSLLAGVPSYEQYF.

This rearrangement joins TRBV11-1 to TRBJ1-5; 7 positions match TRBD1. Germline V lookup: CDR1 SGHAT, CDR2 FQDESV (reference sequence). The CDR3 has 15 amino acids. V trimming: 3 bases; J trimming: 5 bases; junction bases outside the gene matches: 7. The chain's CDR3 is CASSFPDRDHQPQHF. The CDR3 DNA sequence: TGTGCCAGCAGCTTCCCAGACAGGGACCATCAGCCCCAGCATTTT.

CDR3 nucleotides: TGTGCCAGCAGTTCGGGGACAGATACGCAGTATTTT. It encodes CASSSGTDTQYF. The chain joins TRBV6-6 to TRBJ2-3; a possible D gene is TRBD2 (5 bases). The CDR3 covers 12 residues. Germline V lookup: CDR1 MNHNY, CDR2 SVGAGI (reference sequence). The germline V and J ends were trimmed by 4 bases and 3 bases, with 5 bases remaining between them.

The chain uses TRBV9 and TRBJ1-1, with 8 bases lining up with TRBD1. The CDR3 covers 13 residues. CDR1 is SGDLS, CDR2 YYNGEE, per germline. The junction had 5 bases not matched to a gene; V was cut back by 6 bases and J by 4 bases. CDR3 amino acids: CASNRGKGTEAFF. In DNA, the CDR3 is TGTGCCAGCAACAGGGGGAAGGGCACTGAAGCTTTCTTT.

The DNA of the CDR3 is TGTGCCAGCAGTGAAGGGACAGGGGCGACCATGAACACTGAAGCTTTCTTT. Its protein product is CASSEGTGATMNTEAFF. V and J are TRBV6-1 and TRBJ1-1, with 9 bases lining up with TRBD1. Trimming at V came to 1 base and at J to 0 bases, leaving 6 bases not matched to a gene. Germline CDR1 reads MNHNS; CDR2 reads SASEGT. The CDR3 is made up of 17 amino acids.

The rearrangement joins TRBV4-2 to TRBJ1-2, with D maybe TRBD1 (6 bases). CDR1 LGHNA and CDR2 YNFKEQ come from the germline V gene. The CDR3 contains 15 residues. Trimming removed 3 bases at V and 6 bases at J, with 17 bases between. The CDR3 protein is CASSHEPATGDGYTF. CDR3 bases: TGTGCCAGCAGCCACGAACCCGCGACAGGTGATGGCTACACCTTC.

The J gene is TRBJ2-7, the V gene TRBV7-9; D might be TRBD1 (6 bases). Trimming stripped 6 bases from V and 2 bases from J, with 14 bases between. CDR1 is SEHNR, CDR2 FQNEAQ, per germline (reference sequence). This CDR3 has 14 residues. The DNA of the CDR3 is TGTGCCAGCAGGGCTGGACAGACCACCTACGAGCAGTACTTC. Residues: CASRAGQTTYEQYF.

In nucleotides, the CDR3 is TGTGGTTCGCGCGGGAAATACAATGAGCAGTTCTTC. It yields the protein CGSRGKYNEQFF. The chain joins TRBV4-2 to TRBJ2-1, with a weak D call TRBD2 (6 bases). This CDR3 is built from 12 residues. In germline, CDR1 is LGHNA, CDR2 YNFKEQ.

The V call is TRBV27, the J call TRBJ2-1; 7 bases fit TRBD2. J lost 4 bases, V lost 4 bases, and 13 bases had no gene match. The CDR3 is made up of 17 amino acids. In germline, CDR1 is MNHEY, CDR2 SMNVEV (reference sequence). CDR3 DNA: TGTGCCAGCAGTTCACCCCTGTCCAGCGGGATATACAATGAGCAGTTCTTC. Its protein product is CASSSPLSSGIYNEQFF.

This chain connects TRBV4-2 to TRBJ2-1, with 9 bases matching TRBD2. Per the germline V gene, CDR1 is LGHNA and CDR2 is YNFKEQ. The CDR3 is 15 residues long. Trimming at V came to 7 bases and at J to 9 bases, leaving 13 bases not matched to a gene. CDR3 in DNA: TGTGCCAGCAACCTCGGGACTAGCTTAATGGTTGAGCAGTTCTTC. Its translation is CASNLGTSLMVEQFF.

The chain employs TRBV5-1 and TRBJ2-2; D is possibly TRBD2 (5 bases). The CDR3 totals 17 residues. Trimming left V 1 base short and J 3 bases short, with 16 bases between. Germline V lookup: CDR1 SGHRS, CDR2 YFSETQ. CDR3 coding DNA: TGCGCCAGCAGCTTGAGGAGGAGAAGCGATCACACCGGGGAGCTGTTTTTT. Amino acids: CASSLRRRSDHTGELFF.

In DNA form, the CDR3 reads TGTGCCTGGAGTCCACCGAGGGGACTGATCTACGAGCAGTACTTC. This codes for CAWSPPRGLIYEQYF. The chain combines TRBV30 with TRBJ2-7; D possibly corresponds to TRBD2 (6 bases). V was cut by 2 bases and J by 3 bases, with 17 bases left in between. Looked up from germline, CDR1 is GTSNPN and CDR2 is SVGIG (reference sequence). The CDR3 covers 15 residues.

The rearrangement joins TRBV5-8 to TRBJ1-2, with TRBD1 as a possible D gene (6 bases). This CDR3 is built from 15 residues. The V and J ends lost 0 bases and 7 bases respectively, with 16 bases between them. Germline values: CDR1 SGHTS, CDR2 YDEGEE. The CDR3 DNA reads TGTGCCAGCAGCTTGGAGGGGGGGGCGCCTGGTGGCTACACCTTC. Protein: CASSLEGGAPGGYTF.

The chain employs TRBV30 and TRBJ2-1; 13 nucleotides line up with TRBD2. With V trimmed by 3 bases and J by 0 bases, 8 bases remained unmatched. The germline V gene encodes CDR1 GTSNPN and CDR2 SVGIG (reference sequence). The CDR3 runs 18 residues. CDR3 loop: CAWSPGLAGLSSYNEQFF. DNA of the CDR3: TGTGCCTGGAGCCCGGGACTAGCGGGGCTAAGCTCCTACAATGAGCAGTTCTTC.

This chain uses TRBV11-3 with TRBJ2-7; D is unclear. The V end was cut by 0 bases, the J end by 4 bases, with 4 bases between. The germline gives CDR1 SGHNT, CDR2 YENEEA. The CDR3 runs 12 residues. The CDR3 reads CASSLDLYEQYF. The DNA for the CDR3 is TGTGCCAGCAGCTTAGATCTATACGAGCAGTACTTC.

The J gene is TRBJ1-5, the V gene TRBV12-5, with D perhaps TRBD1 (6 bases). Germline lookup yields CDR1 LGHNT and CDR2 FRNRAP. The germline V and J ends were trimmed by 0 bases and 6 bases, with 18 bases remaining between them. The CDR3 sequence is 17 residues long. The CDR3 loop is CASGLVSGTGGGQPQHF. The CDR3 bases are TGTGCTAGTGGTTTGGTATCGGGGACGGGGGGCGGTCAGCCCCAGCATTTT.

The chain combines TRBV28 with TRBJ2-3; TRBD2 matches 9 bases. This CDR3 region has 16 residues. J was trimmed by 3 bases and V by 3 bases; bases with no gene match: 7. The germline CDR1 and CDR2 sequences are MDHEN and SYDVKM. CDR3 region: CASSLTREGITDTQYF. CDR3 nucleotide sequence: TGTGCCAGCAGTTTGACGCGGGAGGGAATAACAGATACGCAGTATTTT.

The chain carries TRBV7-2 and TRBJ1-2; the match to TRBD1 covers 8 bases. CDR3 length: 15 residues. Germline V gene data show CDR1 as SGHTA and CDR2 as FQGNSA. V was pared by 6 bases and J by 5 bases, with 11 bases of the junction left unmatched. The CDR3: CASSPGTGVTYGYTF. In DNA form, the CDR3 reads TGTGCCAGCAGTCCCGGGACAGGTGTAACATATGGCTACACCTTC.

The chain links TRBV5-1 to TRBJ2-6; the D is unclear. The ends were cut back, 1 base at V and 0 bases at J, with 5 bases in the middle. Germline V gene lookup returns CDR1 SGHRS and CDR2 YFSETQ. The CDR3 extends over 15 amino acids. CDR3 amino acids: CASSLILSGANVLTF. The DNA for the CDR3 is TGCGCCAGCAGCTTGATACTCTCTGGGGCCAACGTCCTGACTTTC.

The chain employs TRBV27 and TRBJ2-7; weak D call: TRBD1 (8 bases). The CDR3 covers 15 residues. The V end was cut by 6 bases, the J end by 0 bases, with 15 bases between. The germline V gene has CDR1 MNHEY and CDR2 SMNVEV (reference sequence). CDR3 loop: CASSPTGGASYEQYF. CDR3 sequence (DNA): TGTGCCAGCAGCCCTACAGGGGGGGCCTCCTACGAGCAGTACTTC.